This T cell receptor (beta chain) derives from a study of identical twins. Points from the study as a whole: Memory repertoires showed no such pattern, whereas abundant cord blood beta clonotypes carried fewer insertions. Compared with models, monozygotic twins showed more out-of-frame TCR alpha sharing.

TCRdb re-derived calls from the 5' RACE reads in MiXCR, one entry per CDR3 protein. The sample lists under 1 million distinct CDR3 sequences, 12% occurring once. This clonotype was seen many times. Its target is unknown. CDR1 is SGHTA and CDR2 is FQGNSA in the germline V gene. The ends were cut back, 5 bases at V and 4 bases at J, with 16 bases in the middle. The CDR3 spans 15 residues. The data were also submitted as part of a second study, on yellow fever vaccine responses in identical twins.

This receptor was obtained from a woman under 30 in good health. The chain employs TRBV7-2 and TRBJ2-3; D might be TRBD1 (6 bases). Sequencing was performed on PBMCs. The CDR3 here is CASSPQGGGADTQYF. CDR3 nucleotide sequence: TGTGCCAGCAGCCCACAGGGCGGTGGTGCAGATACGCAGTATTTT.